The rows below give T cell receptor beta chains drawn from one sample of a study of identical twins. One entry per CDR3 protein results from TCRdb running MiXCR on the 5' RACE reads. The sample holds 200,000 or so distinct CDR3 sequences; approximately 15% are singletons and the top ten take 35% to 45%. These data were also reused for a study on T cells expressing NK-cell markers.

Sequenced input: CD8+ T cells sorted from blood. These receptors were taken from a woman under 30 in good health. The CDR3 runs from the conserved cysteine through the conserved F or W. Each record gives: D gene, J gene, V gene, clone size, CDR3 protein, CDR3 DNA. A D gene is named only where the DNA matches it firmly. Not all rows give a size; the values are once, few, many and, for expanded clones, a class.

d_call: NA; j_call: TRBJ1-2; v_call: TRBV3-1; clone_size: NA; cdr3_aa: CASSQETGWNYGYTF; cdr3_nt: TGTGCCAGCAGCCAAGAAACAGGGTGGAACTATGGCTACACCTTC
d_call: NA; j_call: TRBJ1-4; v_call: TRBV7-2; clone_size: few; cdr3_aa: CASSLSKGFIPNEKLFF; cdr3_nt: TGTGCCAGCAGCTTATCCAAGGGGTTTATCCCTAATGAAAAACTGTTTTTT
d_call: NA; j_call: TRBJ1-2; v_call: TRBV7-9; clone_size: few; cdr3_aa: CASSGPDIYGYTF; cdr3_nt: TGTGCCAGCAGCGGGCCGGACATATATGGCTACACCTTC
d_call: TRBD2; j_call: TRBJ2-1; v_call: TRBV7-8; clone_size: NA; cdr3_aa: CASSRTSGDNEQFF; cdr3_nt: TGTGCCAGTTCTAGGACTAGCGGGGACAATGAGCAGTTCTTC
d_call: TRBD2; j_call: TRBJ2-1; v_call: TRBV7-9; clone_size: few; cdr3_aa: CASSSTSGSRAGEQFF; cdr3_nt: TGTGCCAGCAGCTCGACTAGCGGGAGTAGGGCGGGTGAGCAGTTCTTC
d_call: TRBD1; j_call: TRBJ1-1; v_call: TRBV4-2; clone_size: NA; cdr3_aa: CASSQGDGTVNTEAFF; cdr3_nt: TGTGCCAGCAGCCAAGGAGATGGGACAGTGAACACTGAAGCTTTCTTT
d_call: NA; j_call: TRBJ2-3; v_call: TRBV5-5; clone_size: few; cdr3_aa: CASSYDSPTDTQYF; cdr3_nt: TGTGCCAGCAGCTACGACTCCCCCACAGATACGCAGTATTTT
d_call: NA; j_call: TRBJ2-7; v_call: TRBV3-1; clone_size: NA; cdr3_aa: CASSRDFGEQYF; cdr3_nt: TGTGCCAGCAGCCGGGACTTCGGCGAGCAGTACTTC
d_call: NA; j_call: TRBJ2-1; v_call: TRBV27; clone_size: NA; cdr3_aa: CASSYRGRGNEQFF; cdr3_nt: TGTGCCAGCAGTTACCGGGGTCGGGGCAATGAGCAGTTCTTC
d_call: NA; j_call: TRBJ1-5; v_call: TRBV6-1; clone_size: NA; cdr3_aa: CASSGQTGPQHF; cdr3_nt: TGTGCCAGCAGTGGTCAGACGGGGCCCCAGCATTTT
d_call: NA; j_call: TRBJ2-7; v_call: TRBV7-9; clone_size: NA; cdr3_aa: CASSLSTYEQYF; cdr3_nt: TGTGCCAGCAGCTTATCAACCTACGAGCAGTACTTC
d_call: NA; j_call: TRBJ1-6; v_call: TRBV20-1; clone_size: many; cdr3_aa: CSAAGQGDHSPLHF; cdr3_nt: TGCAGTGCCGCGGGCCAGGGAGATCATTCACCCCTCCACTTT
d_call: NA; j_call: TRBJ2-3; v_call: TRBV13; clone_size: few; cdr3_aa: CASSLRGSPEDTQYF; cdr3_nt: TGTGCCAGCAGCTTACGGGGCTCCCCGGAAGATACGCAGTATTTT
d_call: TRBD1; j_call: TRBJ2-5; v_call: TRBV28; clone_size: few; cdr3_aa: CASSTGQGTQETQYF; cdr3_nt: TGTGCCAGCAGTACGGGACAGGGAACCCAAGAGACCCAGTACTTC
d_call: TRBD1; j_call: TRBJ2-7; v_call: TRBV7-6; clone_size: many; cdr3_aa: CASSPPGQGQSEQYF; cdr3_nt: TGTGCCAGCAGCCCTCCGGGACAGGGTCAAAGTGAGCAGTACTTC
d_call: NA; j_call: TRBJ2-3; v_call: TRBV29-1; clone_size: many; cdr3_aa: CSVDTDTQYF; cdr3_nt: TGCAGCGTCGACACAGATACGCAGTATTTT
d_call: NA; j_call: TRBJ2-1; v_call: TRBV7-9; clone_size: few; cdr3_aa: CASSTLRGKSYNEQFF; cdr3_nt: TGTGCCAGCAGTACTTTACGCGGGAAGTCCTACAATGAGCAGTTCTTC
d_call: TRBD2; j_call: TRBJ2-1; v_call: TRBV19; clone_size: few; cdr3_aa: CASKIGTSESNEQFF; cdr3_nt: TGTGCCAGTAAGATTGGGACTAGCGAGAGCAATGAGCAGTTCTTC
d_call: TRBD1; j_call: TRBJ2-2; v_call: TRBV27; clone_size: few; cdr3_aa: CASTGTGNTGELFF; cdr3_nt: TGTGCCAGCACCGGGACAGGGAACACCGGGGAGCTGTTTTTT
d_call: NA; j_call: TRBJ1-1; v_call: TRBV5-1; clone_size: NA; cdr3_aa: CASSLEVGGEAFF; cdr3_nt: TGCGCCAGCAGCTTGGAGGTTGGAGGAGAAGCTTTCTTT
d_call: NA; j_call: TRBJ2-5; v_call: TRBV7-7; clone_size: many; cdr3_aa: CASSLRSGTLPETQYF; cdr3_nt: TGTGCCAGCAGCTTACGCTCAGGGACCCTCCCAGAGACCCAGTACTTC
d_call: NA; j_call: TRBJ1-2; v_call: TRBV7-9; clone_size: NA; cdr3_aa: CASSTELQTISYGYTF; cdr3_nt: TGTGCCAGCAGCACCGAGTTACAGACTATTTCCTATGGCTACACCTTC
d_call: NA; j_call: TRBJ2-3; v_call: TRBV11-2; clone_size: NA; cdr3_aa: CASSLDPGGGRIDTQYF; cdr3_nt: TGTGCCAGCAGCTTAGATCCAGGAGGGGGGAGGATAGATACGCAGTATTTT
d_call: NA; j_call: TRBJ1-2; v_call: TRBV11-2; clone_size: few; cdr3_aa: CASSLLATDPYGYTF; cdr3_nt: TGTGCCAGCAGCTTACTTGCTACAGACCCCTATGGCTACACCTTC
d_call: NA; j_call: TRBJ2-5; v_call: TRBV15; clone_size: NA; cdr3_aa: CATSRVAARPQETQYF; cdr3_nt: TGTGCCACCAGCAGAGTTGCGGCCAGGCCACAAGAGACCCAGTACTTC
d_call: NA; j_call: TRBJ1-1; v_call: TRBV29-1; clone_size: NA; cdr3_aa: CCVESPGNTEAFF; cdr3_nt: TGCTGCGTTGAGTCCCCGGGAAACACTGAAGCTTTCTTT
d_call: NA; j_call: TRBJ1-1; v_call: TRBV7-9; clone_size: many; cdr3_aa: CASSLDGIREAFF; cdr3_nt: TGTGCCAGCAGCCTTGACGGGATACGTGAAGCTTTCTTT
d_call: TRBD2; j_call: TRBJ2-1; v_call: TRBV4-1; clone_size: NA; cdr3_aa: CASSQDPLLAGGPSYNEQFF; cdr3_nt: TGCGCCAGCAGCCAAGACCCGTTGCTAGCGGGGGGGCCTTCCTACAATGAGCAGTTCTTC
d_call: TRBD1; j_call: TRBJ1-5; v_call: TRBV7-9; clone_size: many; cdr3_aa: CASSLARTGVDQPQHF; cdr3_nt: TGTGCCAGCAGCCTAGCGAGGACAGGGGTGGATCAGCCCCAGCATTTT
d_call: NA; j_call: TRBJ2-1; v_call: TRBV6-5; clone_size: few; cdr3_aa: CASSYPRASMDNEQFF; cdr3_nt: TGTGCCAGCAGTTACCCCAGGGCATCTATGGACAATGAGCAGTTCTTC
d_call: NA; j_call: TRBJ1-1; v_call: TRBV20-1; clone_size: NA; cdr3_aa: CSAREGLRGNAEAFF; cdr3_nt: TGCAGTGCTAGGGAAGGGTTGAGAGGGAACGCTGAAGCTTTCTTT
d_call: NA; j_call: TRBJ2-7; v_call: TRBV11-3; clone_size: many; cdr3_aa: CASSFGHSYEQYF; cdr3_nt: TGTGCCAGCAGCTTTGGACATTCCTACGAGCAGTACTTC
d_call: NA; j_call: TRBJ2-7; v_call: TRBV7-8; clone_size: few; cdr3_aa: CASSLARVTRYEQYF; cdr3_nt: TGTGCCAGCAGCTTAGCACGAGTGACCCGGTACGAGCAGTACTTC
d_call: TRBD1; j_call: TRBJ2-5; v_call: TRBV2; clone_size: NA; cdr3_aa: CASSDIQGPQETQYF; cdr3_nt: TGTGCCAGCAGTGATATACAGGGGCCACAAGAGACCCAGTACTTC
d_call: NA; j_call: TRBJ2-5; v_call: TRBV12-3/TRBV12-4; clone_size: NA; cdr3_aa: CASSPSPRATQYF; cdr3_nt: TGTGCCAGCAGCCCTAGCCCCCGGGCGACCCAGTACTTC
d_call: TRBD1; j_call: TRBJ2-2; v_call: TRBV15; clone_size: NA; cdr3_aa: CATSRDSQGASTGELFF; cdr3_nt: TGTGCCACCAGCAGAGATTCACAGGGGGCGAGCACCGGGGAGCTGTTTTTT
d_call: TRBD2; j_call: TRBJ2-4; v_call: TRBV2; clone_size: NA; cdr3_aa: CASSDGLAGLAKNIQYF; cdr3_nt: TGTGCCAGCAGTGATGGACTAGCGGGCCTAGCCAAAAACATTCAGTACTTC
d_call: NA; j_call: TRBJ2-1; v_call: TRBV7-9; clone_size: few; cdr3_aa: CASSGISNEQFF; cdr3_nt: TGTGCCAGCAGCGGGATAAGCAATGAGCAGTTCTTC
d_call: TRBD1; j_call: TRBJ2-5; v_call: TRBV10-2; clone_size: few; cdr3_aa: CASGQGVETQYF; cdr3_nt: TGCGCCAGCGGACAGGGGGTAGAGACCCAGTACTTC
d_call: TRBD2; j_call: TRBJ2-3; v_call: TRBV12-3/TRBV12-4; clone_size: few; cdr3_aa: CASSGVGTSGTSTDTQYF; cdr3_nt: TGTGCCAGCAGTGGGGTCGGGACTAGCGGTACTAGCACAGATACGCAGTATTTT
d_call: TRBD2; j_call: TRBJ2-5; v_call: TRBV3-1; clone_size: few; cdr3_aa: CASSQNSMGLTRQETQYF; cdr3_nt: TGTGCCAGCAGCCAAAATTCAATGGGACTAACTAGACAAGAGACCCAGTACTTC
d_call: NA; j_call: TRBJ1-5; v_call: TRBV20-1; clone_size: many; cdr3_aa: CSARRRTEGSNQPQHF; cdr3_nt: TGCAGTGCCAGACGGCGAACAGAGGGTAGCAATCAGCCCCAGCATTTT
d_call: NA; j_call: TRBJ2-1; v_call: TRBV7-8; clone_size: NA; cdr3_aa: CASSLAVSTKHGRDYNEQFF; cdr3_nt: TGTGCCAGCAGCTTAGCTGTCAGTACAAAACACGGACGGGATTACAATGAGCAGTTCTTC
d_call: NA; j_call: TRBJ1-1; v_call: TRBV12-3/TRBV12-4; clone_size: NA; cdr3_aa: CASRNDFTEAFF; cdr3_nt: TGTGCCAGCAGGAACGACTTTACTGAAGCTTTCTTT
d_call: NA; j_call: TRBJ2-6; v_call: TRBV12-3/TRBV12-4; clone_size: NA; cdr3_aa: CASKDSSGANVLTF; cdr3_nt: TGTGCCAGCAAAGACAGCTCTGGGGCCAACGTCCTGACTTTC
d_call: TRBD2; j_call: TRBJ2-2; v_call: TRBV6-1; clone_size: NA; cdr3_aa: CASSGLAGNTGELFF; cdr3_nt: TGTGCCAGCAGTGGACTAGCGGGGAACACCGGGGAGCTGTTTTTT
d_call: TRBD1; j_call: TRBJ1-1; v_call: TRBV5-1; clone_size: NA; cdr3_aa: CASSWTGGSTEAFF; cdr3_nt: TGCGCCAGCAGCTGGACAGGAGGGTCGACTGAAGCTTTCTTT
d_call: NA; j_call: TRBJ2-5; v_call: TRBV12-3/TRBV12-4; clone_size: NA; cdr3_aa: CASTLPWGGRETQYF; cdr3_nt: TGTGCCAGCACCCTTCCATGGGGGGGCAGGGAGACCCAGTACTTC
d_call: NA; j_call: TRBJ2-1; v_call: TRBV27; clone_size: few; cdr3_aa: CASSPGPRPNEQFF; cdr3_nt: TGTGCCAGCAGCCCCGGGCCTCGTCCCAATGAGCAGTTCTTC